This entry describes one TCR beta chain. TCRdb re-called the RT-PCR reads through MiXCR, storing one row per CDR3 protein. The sample lists 800,000 to 1,000,000 distinct CDR3 sequences, roughly 17% occurring once. These data come from a study of patients and donors after allogeneic stem cell transplantation. The CDR3 loop spans 15 amino acids. From germline, CDR1 is PRHDT and CDR2 FYEKMQ (reference sequence). Germline trimming cut 5 bases from V and 7 bases from J; bases unmatched to any gene: 13. The sequenced material came from blood, either unsorted or a sorted T cell fraction (not recorded which). The source of this sequence is a human donor who was either an allogeneic HSCT recipient or a stem cell or donor lymphocyte infusion donor (not recorded which). It is not recorded whose cells these are; they may come from a transplant donor. The chain has TRBV13 and TRBJ2-5, with 7 bases fitting TRBD1. CDR3 sequence: CASSGTAKAHGTQYF. The CDR3 DNA sequence: TGTGCCAGCAGCGGGACAGCAAAAGCTCATGGGACCCAGTACTTC.